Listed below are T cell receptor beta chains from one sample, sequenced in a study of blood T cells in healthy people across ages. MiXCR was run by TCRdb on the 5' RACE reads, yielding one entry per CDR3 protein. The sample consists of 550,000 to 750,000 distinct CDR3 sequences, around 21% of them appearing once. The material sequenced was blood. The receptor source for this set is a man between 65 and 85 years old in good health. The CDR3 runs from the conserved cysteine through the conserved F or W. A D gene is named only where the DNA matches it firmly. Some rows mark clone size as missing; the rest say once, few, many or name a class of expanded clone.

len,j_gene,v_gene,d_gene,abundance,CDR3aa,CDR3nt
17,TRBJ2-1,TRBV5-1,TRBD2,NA,CASTRTSGIGDYNERFF,TGCGCCAGCACGAGGACTAGCGGGATAGGGGACTACAATGAGCGGTTCTTC
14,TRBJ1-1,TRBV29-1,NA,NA,CSALPGHLNTEAFF,TGCAGCGCATTACCGGGACATTTGAACACTGAAGCTTTCTTT
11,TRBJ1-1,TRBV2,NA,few,CASIQGPEAFF,TGTGCCAGCATCCAGGGGCCTGAAGCTTTCTTT
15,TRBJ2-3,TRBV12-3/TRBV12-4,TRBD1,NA,CASSPGQISTDTQYF,TGTGCCAGCAGTCCGGGACAGATTAGCACAGATACGCAGTATTTT
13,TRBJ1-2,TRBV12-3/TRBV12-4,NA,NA,CASSLDLLYGYTF,TGTGCCAGCTCCCTTGACCTCCTCTATGGCTACACCTTC
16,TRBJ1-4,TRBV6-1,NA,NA,CASSEIGVSGAEKLFF,TGTGCCAGCAGTGAAATCGGGGTCTCGGGGGCTGAAAAACTGTTTTTT
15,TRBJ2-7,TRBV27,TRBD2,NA,CASSLSPSGSYEQYF,TGTGCCAGCAGTTTATCGCCTAGCGGGAGCTACGAGCAGTACTTC
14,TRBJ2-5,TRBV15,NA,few,CATSSGTPEETQYF,TGTGCCACCAGCAGCGGGACTCCTGAAGAGACCCAGTACTTC
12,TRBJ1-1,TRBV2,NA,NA,CASSDGFGVAFF,TGTGCCAGCAGTGATGGATTCGGGGTGGCTTTCTTT
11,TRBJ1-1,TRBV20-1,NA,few,CSARGPGGAFF,TGCAGTGCTAGAGGCCCCGGAGGAGCTTTCTTT
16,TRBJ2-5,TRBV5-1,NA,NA,CASSSGTNPNEETQYF,TGCGCCAGCAGCTCCGGCACCAACCCGAACGAGGAGACCCAGTACTTC
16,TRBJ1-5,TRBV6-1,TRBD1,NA,CASSRRGQHSNQPQHF,TGTGCCAGCAGTAGAAGGGGGCAACATAGCAATCAGCCCCAGCATTTT
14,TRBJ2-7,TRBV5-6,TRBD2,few,CASSFKAGGSEQYF,TGTGCCAGCAGCTTTAAAGCGGGAGGGTCCGAGCAGTACTTC